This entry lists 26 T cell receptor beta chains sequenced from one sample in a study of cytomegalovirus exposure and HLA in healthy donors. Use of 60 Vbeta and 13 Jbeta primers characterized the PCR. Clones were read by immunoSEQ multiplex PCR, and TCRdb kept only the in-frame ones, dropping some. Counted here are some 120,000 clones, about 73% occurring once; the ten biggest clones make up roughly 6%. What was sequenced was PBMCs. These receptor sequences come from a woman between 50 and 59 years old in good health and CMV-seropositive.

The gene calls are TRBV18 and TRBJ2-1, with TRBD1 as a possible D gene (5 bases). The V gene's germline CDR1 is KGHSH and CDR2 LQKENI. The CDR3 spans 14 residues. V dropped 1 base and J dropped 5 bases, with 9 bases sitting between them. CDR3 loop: CASSPRQGNNEQFF. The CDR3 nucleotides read TGTGCCAGCTCACCACGGCAGGGAAACAATGAGCAGTTCTTC.

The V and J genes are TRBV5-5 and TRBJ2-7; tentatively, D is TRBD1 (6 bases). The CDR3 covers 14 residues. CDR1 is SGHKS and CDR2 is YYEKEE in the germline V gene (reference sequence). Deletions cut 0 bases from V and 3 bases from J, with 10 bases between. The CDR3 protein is CASSLENRVYEQYF. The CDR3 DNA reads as TGTGCCAGCAGCTTGGAAAACAGGGTCTACGAGCAGTACTTC.

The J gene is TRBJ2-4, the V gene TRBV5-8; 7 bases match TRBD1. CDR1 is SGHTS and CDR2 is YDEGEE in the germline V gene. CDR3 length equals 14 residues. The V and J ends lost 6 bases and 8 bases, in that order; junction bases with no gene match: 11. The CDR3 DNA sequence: TGTGCCAGCAACCCGAGACAGGGCCAGGACATTCAGTACTTC. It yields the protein CASNPRQGQDIQYF.

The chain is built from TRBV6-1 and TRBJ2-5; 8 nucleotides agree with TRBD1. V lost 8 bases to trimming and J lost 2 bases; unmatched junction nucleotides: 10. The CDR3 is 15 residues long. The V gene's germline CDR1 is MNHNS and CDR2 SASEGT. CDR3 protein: CASRGQGGRQETQYF. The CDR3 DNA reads TGTGCCAGCCGCGGACAGGGAGGTAGACAAGAGACCCAGTACTTC.

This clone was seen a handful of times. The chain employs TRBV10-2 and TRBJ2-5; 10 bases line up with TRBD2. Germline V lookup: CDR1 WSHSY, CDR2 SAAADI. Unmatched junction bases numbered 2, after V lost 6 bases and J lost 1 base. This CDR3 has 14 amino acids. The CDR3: CASSGTSAQETQYF. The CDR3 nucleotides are TGCGCCAGCAGCGGGACTAGCGCCCAAGAGACCCAGTACTTC.

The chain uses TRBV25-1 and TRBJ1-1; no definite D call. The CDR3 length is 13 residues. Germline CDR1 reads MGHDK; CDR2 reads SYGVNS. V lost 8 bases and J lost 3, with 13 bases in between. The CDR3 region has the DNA TGTGCCAGCCAAAAGTGGAGCTACACTGAAGCTTTCTTT. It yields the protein CASQKWSYTEAFF.

CDR3 sequence: CASSSTDSSYEQYF. CDR3 DNA sequence: TGTGCCAGCAGTTCCACGGACAGCTCCTACGAGCAGTACTTC. The rearrangement uses TRBV6-6 and TRBJ2-5; TRBD1 is a possible D gene (6 bases). The assigned J gene may be wrong: the sequence end matches TRBJ2-7 better. Germline V gene sequence: CDR1 MNHNY, CDR2 SVGAGI (reference sequence). This CDR3 is built from 14 residues.

Here the CDR3 reads CASSSDRDQPQHF. In DNA, the CDR3 is TGTGCCAGCAGCAGCGACAGGGATCAGCCCCAGCATTTT. This chain links TRBV6-4 with TRBJ1-5; 7 nucleotides agree with TRBD1. Germline assignment: CDR1 MRHNA and CDR2 SNTAGT. The CDR3 consists of 13 residues. Trimming took 6 bases from V and 5 from J; bases not matched to a gene: 4.

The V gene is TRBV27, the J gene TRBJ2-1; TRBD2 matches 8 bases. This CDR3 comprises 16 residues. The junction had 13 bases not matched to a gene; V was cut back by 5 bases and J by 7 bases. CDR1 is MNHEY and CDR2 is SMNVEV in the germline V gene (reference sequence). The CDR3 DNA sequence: TGTGCCAGCAGTGGGGCCGGGACTAGGGGGGGTAATGAGCAGTTCTTC. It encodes CASSGAGTRGGNEQFF.

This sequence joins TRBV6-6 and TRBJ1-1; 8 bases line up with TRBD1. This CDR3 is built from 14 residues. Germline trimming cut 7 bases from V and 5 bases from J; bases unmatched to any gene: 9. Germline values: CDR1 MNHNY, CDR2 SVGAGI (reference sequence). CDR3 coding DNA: TGTGCCAGCATTATCGGCAGGGGGCGGACTGAAGCTTTCTTT. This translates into CASIIGRGRTEAFF.

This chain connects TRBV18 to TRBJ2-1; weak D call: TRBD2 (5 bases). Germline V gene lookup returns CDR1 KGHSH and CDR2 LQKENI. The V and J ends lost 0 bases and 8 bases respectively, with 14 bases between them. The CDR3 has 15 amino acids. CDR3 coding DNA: TGTGCCAGCTCACCACCCAGCGGTCGGGGTGATGAGCAGTTCTTC. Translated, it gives CASSPPSGRGDEQFF.

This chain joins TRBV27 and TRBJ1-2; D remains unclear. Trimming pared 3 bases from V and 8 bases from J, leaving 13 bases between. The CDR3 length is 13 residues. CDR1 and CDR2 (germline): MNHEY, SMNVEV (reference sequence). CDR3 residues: CASSFNSGRGYTF. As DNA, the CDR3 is TGTGCCAGCAGTTTTAATTCCGGGAGAGGCTACACCTTC.

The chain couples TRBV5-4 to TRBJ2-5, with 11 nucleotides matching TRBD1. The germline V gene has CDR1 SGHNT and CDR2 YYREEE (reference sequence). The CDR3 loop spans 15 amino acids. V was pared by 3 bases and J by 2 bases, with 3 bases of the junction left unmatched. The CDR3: CASSWGDRGQETQYF. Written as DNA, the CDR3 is TGTGCCAGCAGCTGGGGGGACAGGGGGCAAGAGACCCAGTACTTC.

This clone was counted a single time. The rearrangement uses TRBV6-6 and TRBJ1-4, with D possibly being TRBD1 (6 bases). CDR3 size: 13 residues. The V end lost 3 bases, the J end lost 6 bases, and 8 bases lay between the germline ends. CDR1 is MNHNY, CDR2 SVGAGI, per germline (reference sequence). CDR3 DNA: TGTGCCAGCAGTTATAGGACAGATGAAAAACTGTTTTTT. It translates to CASSYRTDEKLFF.

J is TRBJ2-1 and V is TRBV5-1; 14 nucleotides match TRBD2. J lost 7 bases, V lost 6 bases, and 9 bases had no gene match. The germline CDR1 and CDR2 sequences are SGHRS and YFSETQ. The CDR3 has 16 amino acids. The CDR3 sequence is CASTEPGLAGVNEQFF. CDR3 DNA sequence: TGCGCCAGCACCGAACCGGGACTAGCGGGGGTGAATGAGCAGTTCTTC. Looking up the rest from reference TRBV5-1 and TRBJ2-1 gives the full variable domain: KAGVTQTPRYLIKTRGQQVTLSCSPISGHRSVSWYQQTPGQGLQFLFEYFSETQRNKGNFPGRFSGRQFSNSRSEMNVSTLELGDSALYLCASTEPGLAGVNEQFFGPGTRLTVL.

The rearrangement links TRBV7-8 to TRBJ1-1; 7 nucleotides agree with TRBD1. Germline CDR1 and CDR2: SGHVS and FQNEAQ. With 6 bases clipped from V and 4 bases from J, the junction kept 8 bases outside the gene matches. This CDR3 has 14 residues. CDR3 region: CASSSGGSSTEAFF. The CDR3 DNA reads TGTGCCAGCAGTTCAGGGGGATCGAGCACTGAAGCTTTCTTT.

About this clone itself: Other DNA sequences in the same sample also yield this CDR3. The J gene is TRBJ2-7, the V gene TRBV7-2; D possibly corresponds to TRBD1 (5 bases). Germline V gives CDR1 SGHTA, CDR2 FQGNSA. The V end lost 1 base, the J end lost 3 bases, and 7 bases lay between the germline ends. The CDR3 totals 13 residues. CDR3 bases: TGTGCCAGCAGCTTAGGCAGGGACTACGAGCAGTACTTC. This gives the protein CASSLGRDYEQYF.

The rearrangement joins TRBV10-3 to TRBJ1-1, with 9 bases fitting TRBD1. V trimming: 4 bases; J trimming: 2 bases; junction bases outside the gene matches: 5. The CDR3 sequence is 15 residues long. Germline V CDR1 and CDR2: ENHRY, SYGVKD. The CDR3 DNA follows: TGTGCCATCAGTGTAAAGGGACAGGGAAACACTGAAGCTTTCTTT. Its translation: CAISVKGQGNTEAFF.

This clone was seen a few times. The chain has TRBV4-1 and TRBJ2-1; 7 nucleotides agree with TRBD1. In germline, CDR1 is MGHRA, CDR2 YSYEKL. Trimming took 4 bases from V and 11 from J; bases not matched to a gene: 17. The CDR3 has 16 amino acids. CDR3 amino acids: CASSLNPGGQSDQQFF. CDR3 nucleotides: TGCGCCAGCAGCCTCAATCCAGGGGGACAATCCGATCAGCAGTTCTTC.

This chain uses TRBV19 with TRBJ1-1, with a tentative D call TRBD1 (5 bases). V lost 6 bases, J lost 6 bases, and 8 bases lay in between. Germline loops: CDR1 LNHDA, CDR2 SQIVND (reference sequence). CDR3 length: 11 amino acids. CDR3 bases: TGTGCCAGTAGGATACAGGCTGAAGCTTTCTTT. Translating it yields CASRIQAEAFF.

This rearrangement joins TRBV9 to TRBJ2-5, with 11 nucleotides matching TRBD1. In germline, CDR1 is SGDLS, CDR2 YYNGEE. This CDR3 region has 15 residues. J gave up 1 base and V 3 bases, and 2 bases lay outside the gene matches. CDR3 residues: CASSAGTGGQETQYF. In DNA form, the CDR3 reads TGTGCCAGCAGCGCCGGGACAGGGGGCCAAGAGACCCAGTACTTC.

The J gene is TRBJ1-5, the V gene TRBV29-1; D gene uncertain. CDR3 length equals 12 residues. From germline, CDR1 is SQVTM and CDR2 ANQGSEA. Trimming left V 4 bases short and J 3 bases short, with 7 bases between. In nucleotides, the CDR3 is TGCAGCGTTGGAGGGAACAATCAGCCCCAGCATTTT. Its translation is CSVGGNNQPQHF.

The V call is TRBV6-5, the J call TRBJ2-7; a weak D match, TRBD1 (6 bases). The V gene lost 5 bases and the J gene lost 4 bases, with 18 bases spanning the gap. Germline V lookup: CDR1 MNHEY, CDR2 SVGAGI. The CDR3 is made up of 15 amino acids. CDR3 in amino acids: CASSPQGSASYEQYF. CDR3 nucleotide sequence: TGTGCCAGCAGTCCCCAGGGGTCCGCCTCTTACGAGCAGTACTTC.

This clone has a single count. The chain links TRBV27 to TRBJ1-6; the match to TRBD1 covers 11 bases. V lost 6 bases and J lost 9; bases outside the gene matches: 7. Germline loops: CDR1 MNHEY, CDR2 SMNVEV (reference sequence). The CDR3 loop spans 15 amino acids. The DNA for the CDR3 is TGTGCCAGCAGGAGGGGGACAGGGGGAGTTTCACCCCTCCACTTT. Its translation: CASRRGTGGVSPLHF.

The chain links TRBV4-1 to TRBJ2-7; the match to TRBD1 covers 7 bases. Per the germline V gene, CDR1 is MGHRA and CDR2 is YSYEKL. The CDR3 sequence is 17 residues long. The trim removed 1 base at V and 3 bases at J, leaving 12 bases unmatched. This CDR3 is CASSQVYSPGQIYEQYF. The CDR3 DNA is TGCGCCAGCAGCCAAGTTTATTCCCCGGGACAGATCTACGAGCAGTACTTC.

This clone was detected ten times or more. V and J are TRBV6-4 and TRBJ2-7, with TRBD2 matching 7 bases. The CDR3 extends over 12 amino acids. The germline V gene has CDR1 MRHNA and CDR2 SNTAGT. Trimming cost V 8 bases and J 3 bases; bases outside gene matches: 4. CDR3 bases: TGTGCCAGCCCCCGGGGGGACTACGAGCAGTACTTC. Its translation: CASPRGDYEQYF.